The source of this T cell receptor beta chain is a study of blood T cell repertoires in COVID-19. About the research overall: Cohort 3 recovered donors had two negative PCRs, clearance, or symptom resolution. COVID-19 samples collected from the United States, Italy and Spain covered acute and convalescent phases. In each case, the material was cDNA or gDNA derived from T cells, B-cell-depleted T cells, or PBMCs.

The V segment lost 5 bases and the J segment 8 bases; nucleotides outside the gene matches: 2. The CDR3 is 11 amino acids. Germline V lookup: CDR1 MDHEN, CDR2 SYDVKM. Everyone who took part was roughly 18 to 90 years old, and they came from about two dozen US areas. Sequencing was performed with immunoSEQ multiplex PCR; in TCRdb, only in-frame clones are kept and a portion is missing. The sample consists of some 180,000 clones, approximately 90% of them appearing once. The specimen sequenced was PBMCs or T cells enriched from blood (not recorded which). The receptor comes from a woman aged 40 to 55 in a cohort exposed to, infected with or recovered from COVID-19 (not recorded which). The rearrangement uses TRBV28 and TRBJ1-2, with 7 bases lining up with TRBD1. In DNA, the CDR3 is TGTGCCAGCAGTCCCAGGGGGGGCTACACCTTC. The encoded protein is CASSPRGGYTF.